The entry below gives a single TCR beta chain sequence along with its context. Its antigen is currently unknown. This entry is derived from a study of T cells in localized non-small cell lung cancer. Findings of the study overall: Adjacent lung was found to contain a median about 60 of the top 100 tumor clones. The study found T cell clonality highest in uninvolved adjacent lung, above tumor. Longer overall survival was linked to higher blood T cell density.

The method was immunoSEQ multiplex PCR; TCRdb's version includes in-frame clones alone and lacks a portion of them. The sample carries 40,000 to 55,000 clones, about 76% recorded once. V lost 4 bases and J 6 bases, leaving 13 bases between the germline ends. Germline V gene lookup returns CDR1 SNHLY and CDR2 FYNNEI. This CDR3 is 13 amino acids long. Sequencing used peripheral blood mononuclear cells, obtained before any cancer treatment. V gene TRBV2 combines with J gene TRBJ2-7; no clear D. This sequence originates from a man aged 40-75 years with stage III lung adenocarcinoma. In nucleotides, the CDR3 is TGTGCCAGCAGTGCCTTAGAGGTTGGCGAGCAGTACTTC. This gives the protein CASSALEVGEQYF.